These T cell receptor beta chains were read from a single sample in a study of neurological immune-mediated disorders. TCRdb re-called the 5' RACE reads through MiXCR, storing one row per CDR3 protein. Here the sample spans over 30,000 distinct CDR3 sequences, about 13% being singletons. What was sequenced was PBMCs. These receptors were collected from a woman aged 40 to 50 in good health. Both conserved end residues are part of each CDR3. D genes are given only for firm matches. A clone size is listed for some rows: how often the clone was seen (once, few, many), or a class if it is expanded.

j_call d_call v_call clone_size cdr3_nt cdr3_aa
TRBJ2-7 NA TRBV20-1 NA TGCAGTGCTAGGGAGGTCAGAGGGGGGATTTACGAGCAGTACTTC CSAREVRGGIYEQYF
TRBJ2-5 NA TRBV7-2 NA TGTGCCAGCAGCGAACCCCGGATAATTGCAGAGACCCAGTACTTC CASSEPRIIAETQYF
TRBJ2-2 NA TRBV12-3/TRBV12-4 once TGTGCCACCAAAACGGTTGCGAACACCGGGGAGCTGTTTTTT CATKTVANTGELFF
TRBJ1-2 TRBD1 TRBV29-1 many TGCAGCACGGGACAGGGGAAAGGCTACACCTTC CSTGQGKGYTF
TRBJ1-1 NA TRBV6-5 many TGTGCCAGCACCCTCGGGGCAGGTCGGAACACTGAAGCTTTCTTT CASTLGAGRNTEAFF
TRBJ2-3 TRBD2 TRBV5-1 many TGCGCCAGCAGCTTGTCCCCCAGGACTAGCGGGGGGGCCTTTGGAGATACGCAGTATTTT CASSLSPRTSGGAFGDTQYF
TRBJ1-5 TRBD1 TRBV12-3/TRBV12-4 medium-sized TGTGCCAGCAGCCTGGGACAGGTCAATCAGCCCCAGCATTTT CASSLGQVNQPQHF
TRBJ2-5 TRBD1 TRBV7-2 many TGTGCCAGCAGCTCTAGACAGGGGGCGGATGAGACCCAGTACTTC CASSSRQGADETQYF
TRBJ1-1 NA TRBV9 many TGTGCCAGCAGCAAGGAAGGGCGTAAAGGCGAAGCTTTCTTT CASSKEGRKGEAFF
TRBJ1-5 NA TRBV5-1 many TGCGCCAGCAGCCCCACGCCGGCGGTGAATCAGCCCCAGCATTTT CASSPTPAVNQPQHF
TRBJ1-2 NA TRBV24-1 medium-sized TGTGCCACCAGTGAGGGGTATGGCTACACCTTC CATSEGYGYTF
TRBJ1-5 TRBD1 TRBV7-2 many TGTGCCAGCAGCTTTAGGCGACAGGGAAATGACAATCAGCCCCAGCATTTT CASSFRRQGNDNQPQHF
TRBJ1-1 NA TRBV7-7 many TGTGCTAGCAGCTCGACAGAACAGGCGGCCGATGGCACTGAAGCTTTCTTT CASSSTEQAADGTEAFF
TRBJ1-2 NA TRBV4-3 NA TGCGCCAGCAGCCAAGAAGTGGCCGTCTTCGGGGGCTACACCTTC CASSQEVAVFGGYTF
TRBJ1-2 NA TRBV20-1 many TGCAGTGCCGGCAGGGCCTATGGCTACACCTTC CSAGRAYGYTF
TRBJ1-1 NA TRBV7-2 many TGTGCCAGCAGCTTAAGGGCCATGAACACTGAAGCTTTCTTT CASSLRAMNTEAFF
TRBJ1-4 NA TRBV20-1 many TGCAGTGCCAGCGCAGGGTACGGCGAAAAACTGTTTTTT CSASAGYGEKLFF
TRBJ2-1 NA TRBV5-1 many TGCGCCAGCAGGCGGCTAGGGGATCGGGTGAACAATGAGCAGTTCTTC CASRRLGDRVNNEQFF